These 3 T cell receptor beta chains were sequenced from one sample in a study of blood T cell repertoires in COVID-19. Data came from immunoSEQ multiplex PCR; TCRdb stores just in-frame clones and leaves some out. The repertoire holds 140,000 or so clones, with approximately 80% as singletons. Material for sequencing was PBMCs or T cells enriched from blood (not recorded which). The receptors originated from a woman aged 18 to 35 who had been exposed to COVID-19.

The V call is TRBV28, the J call TRBJ2-1; D possibly corresponds to TRBD1 (5 bases). This CDR3 comprises 16 residues. The germline CDR1 and CDR2 sequences are MDHEN and SYDVKM. The V end lost 3 bases, the J end lost 9 bases, and 21 bases lay between the germline ends. CDR3 nucleotide sequence: TGTGCCAGCAGTTTGGAACAGGAGCTACCGCGCGGTGAGCAGTTCTTC. It is translated as CASSLEQELPRGEQFF.

Worth noting for this clone: Additional DNA sequences in this sample encode the identical CDR3. The rearrangement joins TRBV14 to TRBJ2-7; 8 nucleotides agree with TRBD2. This CDR3 is built from 14 residues. Germline V gene lookup returns CDR1 SGHDN and CDR2 FVKESK. J lost 3 bases, V lost 2 bases, and 3 bases had no gene match. The CDR3 here is CASSQLAGGYEQYF. In DNA form, the CDR3 reads TGTGCCAGCAGCCAACTCGCGGGAGGCTACGAGCAGTACTTC.

This chain links TRBV5-1 with TRBJ2-5; maybe TRBD2 (6 bases). Trimming pared 4 bases from V and 4 bases from J, leaving 11 bases between. Germline V gene data show CDR1 as SGHRS and CDR2 as YFSETQ. The CDR3 sequence is 13 residues long. CDR3 in DNA: TGCGCCAGCAGCCTGTACGGGGGAGAGACCCAGTACTTC. It specifies CASSLYGGETQYF.